A single sample is the source of the 22 T cell receptor beta chains below, sequenced in a study of T cells in Graves' hyperthyroidism and ophthalmopathy. TCR beta CDR3 regions were amplified from RNA transcripts. The HTBI primer set drove a first-round RT-PCR of the TCR CDR3. TCRdb reprocessed the multiplex PCR reads with MiXCR, giving one entry per CDR3 protein. The profile covers 250,000 to 300,000 distinct CDR3 sequences, with around 20% appearing a single time and approximately 37% taken by the ten largest. Sequenced sample: blood. These receptors were collected from a man between 50 and 59 years old with Graves' ophthalmopathy.

This clonotype was found many times. The chain joins TRBV27 to TRBJ2-7; weak D call: TRBD1 (5 bases). The ends were cut back, 1 base at V and 5 bases at J, with 18 bases in the middle. Per the germline V gene, CDR1 is MNHEY and CDR2 is SMNVEV (reference sequence). This CDR3 comprises 16 residues. The CDR3 sequence is CASSLFSTDSWDEQYF. CDR3 coding DNA: TGTGCCAGCAGTTTATTTTCGACAGACTCCTGGGACGAGCAGTACTTC.

There are a few counts of this clonotype. The V gene is TRBV6-2 or TRBV6-3, the J gene TRBJ2-7; TRBD1 is a possible D gene (6 bases). Germline loops: CDR1 MNHEY, CDR2 SVGEGT. The V and J ends lost 8 bases and 2 bases respectively, with 13 bases between them. The CDR3 loop spans 13 amino acids. CDR3 amino acids: CASRWTATYEQYF. The CDR3 DNA reads as TGTGCCAGCCGATGGACAGCCACCTACGAGCAGTACTTC.

The V and J genes are TRBV7-9 and TRBJ1-5; 11 bases are shared with TRBD1. After removal of 3 bases from V and 5 bases from J, the junction contained 3 bases not matched to a gene. The germline V gene encodes CDR1 SEHNR and CDR2 FQNEAQ (reference sequence). This CDR3 spans 15 amino acids. This CDR3 is CASSLGQGVDQPQHF. The CDR3, as DNA: TGTGCCAGCAGCTTGGGACAGGGGGTCGATCAGCCCCAGCATTTT. Combining the CDR3 with reference TRBV7-9 and TRBJ1-5 gives the whole variable domain DTGVSQNPRHKITKRGQNVTFRCDPISEHNRLYWYRQTLGQGPEFLTYFQNEAQLEKSRLLSDRFSAERPKGSFSTLEIQRTEQGDSAMYLCASSLGQGVDQPQHFGDGTRLSIL.

The chain combines TRBV7-3 with TRBJ2-3; 8 bases agree with TRBD2. The junction had 6 bases not matched to a gene; V was cut back by 3 bases and J by 4 bases. The CDR3 length is 15 residues. Germline CDR1 SGHTA, CDR2 FQGTGA. This chain's CDR3 is CASSLDGRAPDTQYF. The CDR3 nucleotides are TGTGCCAGCAGCTTGGACGGGAGGGCCCCAGATACGCAGTATTTT.

This clonotype was detected ten times or more. V gene TRBV7-2 combines with J gene TRBJ2-7, with TRBD2 as a possible D gene (6 bases). The germline V gene encodes CDR1 SGHTA and CDR2 FQGNSA. V lost 5 bases to trimming and J lost 2 bases, with 13 bases between them. The length of the CDR3 is 14 residues. CDR3 region: CASSHSGLTYEQYF. CDR3 DNA sequence: TGTGCCAGCAGCCATAGCGGTCTTACCTACGAGCAGTACTTC.

In its sample, this clonotype was seen many times. The germline gene is not matched at one end of the junction; a read error may be the cause. This sequence joins TRBV5-1 and TRBJ1-4, with a weak D call TRBD1 (6 bases). The CDR3 is made up of 14 amino acids. The V gene's germline CDR1 is SGHRS and CDR2 YFSETQ. DNA of the CDR3: TGTGCCAGCAGCCTCGGCCAGGGGAATGAAAAACTGTTTTTT. This encodes CASSLGQGNEKLFF. Using reference TRBV5-1 and TRBJ1-4 for the parts outside the CDR3, the full variable domain is KAGVTQTPRYLIKTRGQQVTLSCSPISGHRSVSWYQQTPGQGLQFLFEYFSETQRNKGNFPGRFSGRQFSNSRSEMNVSTLELGDSALYLCASSLGQGNEKLFFGSGTQLSVL.

This clonotype has just a few counts. J is TRBJ2-5 and V is TRBV7-9; D is unresolved. Germline CDR1 is SEHNR and CDR2 is FQNEAQ (reference sequence). This CDR3 contains 11 residues. V gave up 5 bases and J gave up 3 bases, with 4 bases separating them. The CDR3 sequence is CASSREETQYF. CDR3 bases: TGTGCCAGCAGCCGAGAAGAGACCCAGTACTTC.

J is TRBJ2-7 and V is TRBV24-1; weak D call: TRBD2 (5 bases). The CDR3 loop spans 15 amino acids. Trimming shortened V by 2 bases and J by 4 bases, and 14 bases separated the two germline ends. Germline V CDR1 and CDR2: KGHDR, SFDVKD. The CDR3 DNA follows: TGTGCCACCAGTGATTCTGGGGTTGGGGAGTACGAGCAGTACTTC. Translation gives CATSDSGVGEYEQYF.

This clonotype was found many times. This chain connects TRBV12-3 or TRBV12-4 to TRBJ2-5; D gene unclear. V lost 3 bases and J lost 0, with 8 bases in between. CDR3 length equals 14 residues. In nucleotides, the CDR3 is TGTGCCAGCAGTTTGGCTCGACACCAAGAGACCCAGTACTTC. This translates into CASSLARHQETQYF.

On this clonotype: One end of the junction is discordant with germline, which a read error may explain. This CDR3 is CASSLSTGTALF. Here the CDR3 DNA reads TGTGCCAGCAGCCTTTCCACAGGCACAGCTCTCTTT. This chain uses TRBV11-2 with TRBJ1-1; a weak D match, TRBD1 (5 bases). The CDR3 runs to 12 residues. The germline V gene encodes CDR1 SGHAT and CDR2 FQNNGV.

In its sample, this clonotype was seen a few times. The V call is TRBV4-1, the J call TRBJ2-7, with TRBD2 matching 7 bases. The CDR3 loop spans 17 amino acids. The V gene end was trimmed by 0 bases and the J gene end by 9 bases; junction bases not matched to a gene: 17. Germline values: CDR1 MGHRA, CDR2 YSYEKL. CDR3 DNA: TGCGCCAGCAGCCAAGATCTTCGGGAGGCAGGCGGCGGGAGGCAGTACTTC. Encoded protein: CASSQDLREAGGGRQYF.

This rearrangement joins TRBV7-3 to TRBJ2-5; 10 nucleotides agree with TRBD2. The germline gives CDR1 SGHTA, CDR2 FQGTGA. V lost 1 base, J lost 4 bases, and 12 bases stayed unmatched. The CDR3 loop spans 18 amino acids. CDR3 in amino acids: CASSLKLLASGSPETQYF. In DNA, the CDR3 is TGTGCCAGCAGCTTAAAGCTTCTAGCTAGCGGGAGTCCAGAGACCCAGTACTTC.

This rearrangement joins TRBV7-9 to TRBJ1-4, with D possibly being TRBD1 (6 bases). CDR3 length: 18 amino acids. CDR1 is SEHNR, CDR2 FQNEAQ, per germline (reference sequence). Trimming pared 2 bases from V and 6 bases from J, leaving 22 bases between. CDR3 protein: CASSLRPVRHREDEKLFF. The DNA of the CDR3 is TGTGCCAGCAGCTTAAGACCCGTCCGGCACAGGGAAGATGAAAAACTGTTTTTT.

The rearrangement links TRBV20-1 to TRBJ2-2; D is uncertain. Germline assignment: CDR1 DFQATT and CDR2 SNEGSKA (reference sequence). CDR3 size: 13 residues. V was clipped by 6 bases and J by 1 base, with 9 bases between them. This CDR3 reads CSASDLNTGELFF. CDR3 bases: TGCAGTGCATCCGATCTGAACACCGGGGAGCTGTTTTTT.

This chain connects TRBV3-1 to TRBJ2-6; D is ambiguous. The CDR3 extends over 14 amino acids. Trimming left V 3 bases short and J 4 bases short, with 7 bases between. The germline V gene has CDR1 LGHDT and CDR2 YNNKEL (reference sequence). The CDR3 region is CASSQGNGANVLTF. The CDR3 nucleotides are TGTGCCAGCAGCCAGGGGAACGGGGCCAACGTCCTGACTTTC.

This clonotype occurred a few times. The chain joins TRBV12-3 or TRBV12-4 to TRBJ2-5; the D is unclear. The CDR3 is 14 residues long. Trimming took 1 base from V and 1 from J, leaving 7 bases between them. CDR3 sequence (DNA): TGTGCCAGCAGTTTAGTTAAGACCCAAGAGACCCAGTACTTC. This gives the protein CASSLVKTQETQYF.

This clonotype has more than one count but fewer than ten. This chain links TRBV6-1 with TRBJ1-1; tentative D call: TRBD1 (5 bases). Trimming removed 3 bases at V and 8 bases at J, with 19 bases between. Germline V CDR1 and CDR2: MNHNS, SASEGT. The CDR3 contains 15 residues. CDR3 region: CASSEGKRHRLEAFF. In DNA, the CDR3 is TGTGCCAGCAGTGAGGGAAAACGGCACAGGCTCGAAGCTTTCTTT.

This clonotype has a handful of counts. This rearrangement joins TRBV10-3 to TRBJ2-5; 13 nucleotides agree with TRBD2. The V segment lost 3 bases and the J segment 1 base; nucleotides outside the gene matches: 5. The length of the CDR3 is 17 residues. Germline values: CDR1 ENHRY, CDR2 SYGVKD. This chain's CDR3 is CAISDPTSGRAQETQYF. The CDR3 nucleotides read TGTGCCATCAGTGACCCCACTAGCGGGAGGGCCCAAGAGACCCAGTACTTC.

In this sample, this clonotype turned up many times. V gene TRBV7-3 combines with J gene TRBJ2-5; D gene uncertain. The V gene's germline CDR1 is SGHTA and CDR2 FQGTGA. V shed 2 bases and J shed 2 bases, with 12 bases lying between them. The CDR3 contains 15 residues. CDR3 protein: CASSLAKGPQETQYF. CDR3 DNA: TGTGCCAGCAGCTTAGCGAAGGGTCCTCAAGAGACCCAGTACTTC. The variable domain in full, completed from reference TRBV7-3 and TRBJ2-5, reads GAGVSQTPSNKVTEKGKYVELRCDPISGHTALYWYRQSLGQGPEFLIYFQGTGAADDSGLPNDRFFAVRPEGSVSTLKIQRTERGDSAVYLCASSLAKGPQETQYFGPGTRLLVL.

This clonotype appeared many times. The rearrangement joins TRBV2 to TRBJ1-2; tentatively, D is TRBD1 (6 bases). Trimming cost V 6 bases and J 4 bases, with 12 bases left between them. CDR1 and CDR2 (germline): SNHLY, FYNNEI. The CDR3 consists of 13 residues. In DNA form, the CDR3 reads TGTGCCAGCAGGTACAGGGAAGTCTATGGCTACACCTTC. Protein sequence: CASRYREVYGYTF. Using reference TRBV2 and TRBJ1-2 for the parts outside the CDR3, the full variable domain is EPEVTQTPSHQVTQMGQEVILRCVPISNHLYFYWYRQILGQKVEFLVSFYNNEISEKSEIFDDQFSVERPDGSNFTLKIRSTKLEDSAMYFCASRYREVYGYTFGSGTRLTVV.

Ten or more counts support this clonotype. The V and J genes are TRBV6-1 and TRBJ2-7, with no clear D. CDR1 and CDR2 from the germline V gene are MNHNS and SASEGT. V dropped 0 bases and J dropped 3 bases, with 9 bases sitting between them. This CDR3 comprises 14 residues. The CDR3 reads CASSEAAGNYEQYF. CDR3 sequence (DNA): TGTGCCAGCAGTGAAGCGGCAGGCAACTACGAGCAGTACTTC.

In this sample, this clonotype turned up many times. The chain is built from TRBV3-1 and TRBJ2-1, with 15 bases fitting TRBD2. Trimming removed 8 bases from V and 7 bases from J; junction bases left unmatched: 9. Germline assignment: CDR1 LGHDT and CDR2 YNNKEL (reference sequence). There are 16 residues in the CDR3. The CDR3 here is CASSLGGTSGGNEQFF. DNA for the CDR3: TGTGCCAGCTCCTTAGGAGGGACTAGCGGGGGGAATGAGCAGTTCTTC.